A single sample gave rise to the 28 T cell receptor beta chains below, sequenced in a study of cytomegalovirus exposure and HLA in healthy donors. The PCR made use of 60 Vbeta and 13 Jbeta primers. Sequencing was performed with immunoSEQ multiplex PCR; in TCRdb, only in-frame clones are kept and a portion is missing. The sample contains about 110,000 clones, roughly 80% of which appear only once. Sequencing used PBMCs. All receptors derive from a female donor in good health and CMV-seropositive.

V is TRBV7-8 and J is TRBJ2-7, with 9 nucleotides matching TRBD1. Germline V gives CDR1 SGHVS, CDR2 FQNEAQ. V lost 3 bases and J lost 4; bases outside the gene matches: 10. The length of the CDR3 is 16 residues. CDR3 DNA: TGTGCCAGCAGCTTGCGCCCGGGACAGGGTTCATACGAGCAGTACTTC. Its translation: CASSLRPGQGSYEQYF.

CDR3 DNA sequence: TGTGCCAGCAGCTCTTTAGCGGGCCTGGGTATGGATACGCAGTATTTT. It is translated as CASSSLAGLGMDTQYF. The genes are TRBV7-9 and TRBJ2-3, with 7 bases aligning to TRBD2. The CDR3 sequence is 16 residues long. CDR1 is SEHNR and CDR2 is FQNEAQ in the germline V gene (reference sequence). Germline trimming cut 4 bases from V and 6 bases from J; bases unmatched to any gene: 13. Together with reference TRBV7-9 and TRBJ2-3, the CDR3 gives the full variable domain: DTGVSQNPRHKITKRGQNVTFRCDPISEHNRLYWYRQTLGQGPEFLTYFQNEAQLEKSRLLSDRFSAERPKGSFSTLEIQRTEQGDSAMYLCASSSLAGLGMDTQYFGPGTRLTVL.

CDR3 loop: CASSRFTGDGYTF. In DNA form, the CDR3 reads TGTGCCAGCAGCCGATTCACAGGGGATGGCTACACCTTC. The V gene is TRBV9, the J gene TRBJ1-2; 7 bases line up with TRBD1. From germline, CDR1 is SGDLS and CDR2 YYNGEE. This CDR3 comprises 13 residues. V was clipped by 4 bases and J by 6 bases; unmatched bases: 6.

This chain joins TRBV9 and TRBJ1-3, with D maybe TRBD1 (5 bases). Per the germline V gene, CDR1 is SGDLS and CDR2 is YYNGEE. Trimming removed 4 bases from V and 0 bases from J, with 17 bases in between. The CDR3 loop spans 17 amino acids. CDR3 sequence (DNA): TGTGCCAGCAGCTCCCTCCTAGTAGGGGCCTCTGGAAACACCATATATTTT. It is translated as CASSSLLVGASGNTIYF. The entire variable domain, with the rest obtained from reference TRBV9 and TRBJ1-3, is as follows: DSGVTQTPKHLITATGQRVTLRCSPRSGDLSVYWYQQSLDQGLQFLIQYYNGEERAKGNILERFSAQQFPDLHSELNLSSLELGDSALYFCASSSLLVGASGNTIYFGEGSWLTVV.

The count of this clone is one. The V call is TRBV2, the J call TRBJ1-1; D is unclear. Germline lookup yields CDR1 SNHLY and CDR2 FYNNEI. V lost 1 base, J lost 5 bases, and 17 bases lay in between. The CDR3 length is 16 residues. The CDR3 bases are TGTGCCAGCAGTGAAGGGGTGGGAGGGCGCCGGACTGAAGCTTTCTTT. Its protein is CASSEGVGGRRTEAFF.

This chain connects TRBV29-1 to TRBJ2-1; D is perhaps TRBD1 (5 bases). The CDR3 length is 13 residues. CDR1 is SQVTM, CDR2 ANQGSEA, per germline. Trimming cost V 4 bases and J 7 bases, with 14 bases left between them. The chain's CDR3 is CSVGRQGGNEQFF. As DNA, the CDR3 is TGCAGCGTTGGTCGTCAGGGTGGGAATGAGCAGTTCTTC.

This chain uses TRBV9 with TRBJ2-5; no firm D call. Trimming stripped 0 bases from V and 10 bases from J, with 13 bases between. CDR3 length: 13 amino acids. The germline gives CDR1 SGDLS, CDR2 YYNGEE. CDR3 residues: CASSVDYGDNQYF. Written as DNA, the CDR3 is TGTGCCAGCAGCGTAGACTACGGAGATAACCAGTACTTC.

This clone is a singleton in its sample. This chain uses TRBV4-3 with TRBJ1-4; TRBD1 aligns across 12 bases. The CDR3 runs to 15 residues. CDR1 and CDR2 (germline): LGHNA, YSLEER. The J segment lost 8 bases and the V segment lost 3 bases, leaving 4 bases of the junction unmatched. CDR3 in DNA: TGCGCCAGCAGCCATCACGGGACAGGGGGCGAAAAACTGTTTTTT. This sequence encodes CASSHHGTGGEKLFF.

V is TRBV10-3 and J is TRBJ2-7, with D tentatively TRBD1 (5 bases). Germline V lookup: CDR1 ENHRY, CDR2 SYGVKD. The V and J ends lost 4 bases and 5 bases respectively, with 9 bases between them. The length of the CDR3 is 12 residues. The CDR3: CAISGGPHEQYF. The CDR3 DNA follows: TGTGCCATCAGTGGGGGCCCCCACGAGCAGTACTTC.

This clone was observed once. The V call is TRBV28, the J call TRBJ2-1, with a weak D call TRBD2 (6 bases). With 6 bases removed from V and 2 bases from J, the gap between germline ends came to 11 bases. The germline V gene has CDR1 MDHEN and CDR2 SYDVKM. The CDR3 covers 14 residues. The CDR3 DNA reads TGTGCCAGCAGCCCTAGCGCTCCCTACAATGAGCAGTTCTTC. As protein: CASSPSAPYNEQFF.

The rearrangement links TRBV11-1 to TRBJ2-5; 9 bases map to TRBD1. Trimming cost V 5 bases and J 0 bases; bases outside gene matches: 4. The length of the CDR3 is 15 residues. Germline V lookup: CDR1 SGHAT, CDR2 FQDESV (reference sequence). CDR3 in amino acids: CASSLGQGYQETQYF. CDR3 DNA: TGTGCCAGCAGCCTCGGACAGGGGTACCAAGAGACCCAGTACTTC.

The chain combines TRBV6-1 with TRBJ2-7; perhaps TRBD1 as D (6 bases). The CDR3 is made up of 14 amino acids. The V end lost 9 bases, the J end lost 2 bases, and 17 bases lay between the germline ends. The germline CDR1 and CDR2 sequences are MNHNS and SASEGT. The CDR3 coding sequence is TGTGCCAGTACCGTCGACAGGAGTGCCTACGAGCAGTACTTC. Translating gives CASTVDRSAYEQYF.

V and J are TRBV7-6 and TRBJ2-1, with D possibly being TRBD1 (6 bases). CDR1 SGHVS and CDR2 FNYEAQ come from the germline V gene. The CDR3 length is 13 residues. Trimming took 3 bases from V and 7 from J, leaving 10 bases between them. DNA of the CDR3: TGTGCCAGCAGCTTTGGGACAACGAATGAGCAGTTCTTC. Amino acid sequence: CASSFGTTNEQFF.

V usage is TRBV7-2 and J usage is TRBJ1-2; D is unresolved. The CDR3 is 14 amino acids. The V end was cut by 2 bases, the J end by 8 bases, with 15 bases between. Germline lookup yields CDR1 SGHTA and CDR2 FQGNSA. The CDR3 DNA reads as TGTGCCAGCAGCTTAAAAAAGGCCCCCGGGGGCTACACCTTC. It translates to CASSLKKAPGGYTF.

This clone is a singleton in its sample. The rearrangement joins TRBV27 to TRBJ2-7; 11 bases match TRBD2. The V and J ends lost 7 bases and 8 bases, in that order; junction bases with no gene match: 7. The CDR3 runs to 13 residues. CDR1 and CDR2 (germline): MNHEY, SMNVEV (reference sequence). CDR3 sequence: CASMASGRLQQYF. CDR3 in DNA: TGTGCCAGCATGGCTAGCGGGAGGTTACAGCAGTACTTC.

The chain couples TRBV18 to TRBJ1-1; TRBD1 aligns across 7 bases. The CDR3 totals 16 residues. Germline loops: CDR1 KGHSH, CDR2 LQKENI. The trim removed 0 bases at V and 1 base at J, leaving 5 bases unmatched. The CDR3 region has the DNA TGTGCCAGCTCACCACCAGGGGGCATCCGGAACACTGAAGCTTTCTTT. It yields the protein CASSPPGGIRNTEAFF.

This clone was counted between two and nine times. The chain joins TRBV30 to TRBJ2-7; 8 nucleotides agree with TRBD2. CDR1 and CDR2 from the germline V gene are GTSNPN and SVGIG (reference sequence). V trimming: 2 bases; J trimming: 0 bases; junction bases outside the gene matches: 12. This CDR3 spans 17 amino acids. The CDR3 region has the DNA TGTGCCTGGAGTTTGCCTAGCGGGTATAAAGCCTCCTACGAGCAGTACTTC. Its protein is CAWSLPSGYKASYEQYF.

V usage is TRBV5-1 and J usage is TRBJ1-4, with 11 nucleotides matching TRBD1. The germline CDR1 and CDR2 sequences are SGHRS and YFSETQ. The CDR3 length is 16 residues. J lost 3 bases, V lost 2 bases, and 3 bases had no gene match. CDR3: CASSFGQGASNEKLFF. In DNA form, the CDR3 reads TGCGCCAGCAGCTTCGGACAGGGGGCTTCTAATGAAAAACTGTTTTTT. Variable domain in full (rest from reference TRBV5-1 and TRBJ1-4): KAGVTQTPRYLIKTRGQQVTLSCSPISGHRSVSWYQQTPGQGLQFLFEYFSETQRNKGNFPGRFSGRQFSNSRSEMNVSTLELGDSALYLCASSFGQGASNEKLFFGSGTQLSVL.

The V and J genes are TRBV30 and TRBJ1-6; a possible D gene is TRBD1 (6 bases). Trimming removed 4 bases at V and 6 bases at J, with 10 bases between. Germline CDR1 is GTSNPN and CDR2 is SVGIG (reference sequence). This CDR3 is built from 13 residues. The CDR3 DNA reads TGTGCCTGGACCGGACAGACTAATTCACCCCTCCACTTT. This translates into CAWTGQTNSPLHF.

Of note for this clone: The sample contains more than one DNA sequence encoding this CDR3. V gene TRBV28 combines with J gene TRBJ1-2; 7 positions match TRBD1. Germline CDR1 reads MDHEN; CDR2 reads SYDVKM. V was clipped by 3 bases and J by 2 bases; unmatched bases: 0. This CDR3 has 13 residues. CDR3 region: CASSLGQNYGYTF. DNA of the CDR3: TGTGCCAGCAGTTTGGGACAGAACTATGGCTACACCTTC.

This chain joins TRBV6-1 and TRBJ1-5, with D maybe TRBD1 (5 bases). Germline values: CDR1 MNHNS, CDR2 SASEGT. Trimming left V 5 bases short and J 5 bases short, with 13 bases between. The CDR3 loop spans 14 amino acids. The CDR3 nucleotides are TGTGCCAGCAGTAATTTATGGGGCGATCAGCCCCAGCATTTT. The encoded protein is CASSNLWGDQPQHF.

The chain carries TRBV10-3 and TRBJ1-2, with D perhaps matching TRBD1 (5 bases). The CDR3 runs 13 residues. V was shortened by 2 bases and J by 2 bases, with 6 bases between the two germline ends. Germline loops: CDR1 ENHRY, CDR2 SYGVKD. CDR3 loop: CAISEGGNYGYTF. CDR3 coding DNA: TGTGCCATCAGTGAGGGGGGGAACTATGGCTACACCTTC.

V usage is TRBV27 and J usage is TRBJ2-1; the D is unclear. The germline V gene encodes CDR1 MNHEY and CDR2 SMNVEV (reference sequence). Between the trimmed V and J ends, which lost 5 bases and 4 bases, there was a span of 12 bases. The CDR3 runs to 14 residues. CDR3 DNA: TGTGCCAGCAGTCCGCGTGATCTATACAATGAGCAGTTCTTC. Protein sequence: CASSPRDLYNEQFF.

The rearrangement uses TRBV6-5 and TRBJ1-5; TRBD1 matches at 9 bases. V gave up 8 bases and J gave up 4 bases; unmatched junction bases: 9. The germline CDR1 and CDR2 sequences are MNHEY and SVGAGI. The CDR3 has 15 residues. CDR3 residues: CASGLQGAGNQPQHF. In nucleotides, the CDR3 is TGTGCCAGCGGATTACAGGGGGCGGGAAATCAGCCCCAGCATTTT.

This clone showed up just a few times. The chain couples TRBV6-6 to TRBJ1-2; tentative D call: TRBD1 (5 bases). Germline lookup yields CDR1 MNHNY and CDR2 SVGAGI (reference sequence). The CDR3 totals 16 residues. V was trimmed by 5 bases and J by 7 bases, leaving 23 bases between them. The CDR3, as DNA: TGTGCCAGCAGTCGATTCACAAAGGGGAGGGGAACTGGCTACACCTTC. It translates to CASSRFTKGRGTGYTF.

This clone has only a few counts. The J gene is TRBJ1-5, the V gene TRBV6-6; the match to TRBD1 covers 7 bases. This CDR3 is 14 amino acids long. V trimming: 6 bases; J trimming: 6 bases; junction bases outside the gene matches: 8. The germline gives CDR1 MNHNY, CDR2 SVGAGI (reference sequence). The CDR3 spells CASSPTGSFQPQHF. CDR3 coding DNA: TGTGCCAGCAGCCCGACAGGGAGTTTTCAGCCCCAGCATTTT.

The chain couples TRBV7-2 to TRBJ2-2; 11 positions agree with TRBD1. This CDR3 is built from 19 residues. V lost 1 base, J lost 4 bases, and 11 bases stayed unmatched. CDR1 is SGHTA, CDR2 FQGNSA, per germline. CDR3 sequence reads: CASSLGRTRTGGRTGELFF. In nucleotides, the CDR3 is TGTGCCAGCAGCTTAGGGCGAACTAGGACAGGGGGCCGCACCGGGGAGCTGTTTTTT.

The CDR3 nucleotides are TGTGCCAGCAGTGAAGGGACAGTTTATAGCAATCAGCCCCAGCATTTT. It is translated as CASSEGTVYSNQPQHF. The chain joins TRBV6-1 to TRBJ1-5, with a possible D match to TRBD1 (6 bases). Germline-derived CDR1 and CDR2 are MNHNS and SASEGT. The CDR3 extends over 16 amino acids. Trimming cost V 1 base and J 0 bases, with 10 bases left between them.